This T cell receptor (beta chain) was sequenced in a study of blood T cell repertoires in COVID-19. At the level of the study: Researchers got acute and convalescent COVID-19 samples from the United States, Italy and Spain. PBMCs, B-cell-depleted T cells, or T cells were the source of the cDNA or gDNA that made up the material.

The CDR3 contains 17 residues. Germline values: CDR1 SGHVS, CDR2 FQNEAQ. J lost 7 bases, V lost 5 bases, and 18 bases had no gene match. Source study methods: The authors estimated nucleated cell counts from reference gene primer amplification. Clones were read by immunoSEQ multiplex PCR, and TCRdb kept only the in-frame ones, dropping some. D and trimming were read from the DNA, whereas the V and J calls and clone size are those reported in that table. Of fewer than 250,000 clones in the sample, around 80% are singletons; the top ten hold over 9.5%. This chain uses TRBV7-8 with TRBJ1-2; 8 bases are a match to TRBD1. Material for sequencing was peripheral blood. This TCR was sampled from a woman between 40 and 50 years old with acute or convalescent COVID-19. CDR3 nucleotide sequence: TGTGCCAGCAGCGAACGAATTGCAGGGGGCGCTCCTCGTGGCTACACCTTC. It encodes CASSERIAGGAPRGYTF.